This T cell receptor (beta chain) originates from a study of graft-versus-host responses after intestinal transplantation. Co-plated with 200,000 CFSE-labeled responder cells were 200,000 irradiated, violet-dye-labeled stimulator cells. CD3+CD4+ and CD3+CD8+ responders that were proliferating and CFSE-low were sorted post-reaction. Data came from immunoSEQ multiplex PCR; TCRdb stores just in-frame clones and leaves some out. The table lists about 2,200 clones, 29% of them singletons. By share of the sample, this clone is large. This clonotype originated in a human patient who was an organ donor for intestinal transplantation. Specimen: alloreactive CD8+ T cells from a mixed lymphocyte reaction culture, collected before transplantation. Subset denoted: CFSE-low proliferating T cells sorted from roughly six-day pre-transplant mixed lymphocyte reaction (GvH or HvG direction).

The CDR3 is CASSLGTVGVTQYF. The CDR3 bases are TGTGCCAGCAGTCTAGGGACAGTCGGGGTTACGCAGTATTTT. This chain links TRBV27 with TRBJ2-3; 7 nucleotides line up with TRBD1. Germline V gene sequence: CDR1 MNHEY, CDR2 SMNVEV (reference sequence). The CDR3 loop spans 14 amino acids. Losses at the gene ends were 5 bases for V and 8 bases for J; bases not matched to a gene: 10.